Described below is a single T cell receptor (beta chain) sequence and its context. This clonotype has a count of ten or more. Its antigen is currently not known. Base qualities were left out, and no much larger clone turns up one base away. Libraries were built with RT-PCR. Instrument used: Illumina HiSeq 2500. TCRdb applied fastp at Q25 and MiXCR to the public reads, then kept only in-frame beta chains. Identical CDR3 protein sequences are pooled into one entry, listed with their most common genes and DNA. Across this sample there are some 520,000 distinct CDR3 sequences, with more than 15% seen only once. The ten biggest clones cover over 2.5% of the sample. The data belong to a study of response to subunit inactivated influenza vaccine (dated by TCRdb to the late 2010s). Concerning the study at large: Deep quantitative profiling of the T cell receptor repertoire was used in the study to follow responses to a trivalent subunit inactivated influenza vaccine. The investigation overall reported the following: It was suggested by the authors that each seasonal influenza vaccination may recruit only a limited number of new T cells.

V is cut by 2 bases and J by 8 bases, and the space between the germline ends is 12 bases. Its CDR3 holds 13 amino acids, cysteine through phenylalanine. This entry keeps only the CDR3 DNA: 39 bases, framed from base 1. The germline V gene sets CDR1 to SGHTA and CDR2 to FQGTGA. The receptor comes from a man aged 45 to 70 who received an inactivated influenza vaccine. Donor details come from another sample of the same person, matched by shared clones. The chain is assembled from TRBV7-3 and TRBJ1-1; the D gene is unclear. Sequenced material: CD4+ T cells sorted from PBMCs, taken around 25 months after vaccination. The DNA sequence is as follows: TGTGCCAGCAGCTTAGATATGGTGTCGGAAGCTTTCTTT. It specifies CASSLDMVSEAFF.